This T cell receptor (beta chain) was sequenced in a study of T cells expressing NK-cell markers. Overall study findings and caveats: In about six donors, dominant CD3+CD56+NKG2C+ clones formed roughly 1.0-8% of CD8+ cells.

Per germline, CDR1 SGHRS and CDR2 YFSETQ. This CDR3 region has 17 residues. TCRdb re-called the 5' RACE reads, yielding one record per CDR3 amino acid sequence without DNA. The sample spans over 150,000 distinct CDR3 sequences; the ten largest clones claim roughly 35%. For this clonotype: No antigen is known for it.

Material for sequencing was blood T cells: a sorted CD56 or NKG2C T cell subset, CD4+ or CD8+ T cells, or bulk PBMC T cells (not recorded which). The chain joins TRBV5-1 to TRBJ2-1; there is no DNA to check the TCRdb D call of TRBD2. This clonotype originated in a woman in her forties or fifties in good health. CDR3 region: CASSGTVTSFSYNEQFF.